This T cell receptor beta chain was recovered during a study of technical replicates of blood from a few donors. Repertoires were generated with immunoSEQ multiplex PCR, while TCRdb's copy carries only in-frame clones and drops some. The table has around 72,000 clones, 75% to 95% seen once. The receptor's source is a human donor in good health. Some clones in this sample may be carry-over from other donors' samples. Material: T cells isolated from PBMCs.

The CDR3 is CASSLTGMGSSPLHF. DNA for the CDR3: TGTGCCAGCAGCTTAACAGGGATGGGTAGTTCACCCCTCCACTTT. The chain recombines TRBV7-2 with TRBJ1-6; a weak D match, TRBD1 (6 bases). Trimming left V 2 bases short and J 9 bases short, with 14 bases between. Germline V CDR1 and CDR2: SGHTA, FQGNSA. The CDR3 extends over 15 amino acids.